This T cell receptor beta chain was identified during a study of cytomegalovirus exposure and HLA in healthy donors. This clone came up a few times. Generated by immunoSEQ multiplex PCR, the TCRdb table keeps only in-frame clones and is missing some. The table has 150,000 to 200,000 clones, roughly 80% seen once. V was pared by 3 bases and J by 7 bases, with 15 bases between. The germline gives CDR1 SGHTA, CDR2 FQGNSA. This CDR3 is 14 amino acids long. The TCR originated in a man aged 25-45 years in good health and CMV-seropositive. The specimen sequenced was PBMCs. The chain employs TRBV7-2 and TRBJ2-5, with D possibly TRBD1 on 6 matching bases. The CDR3 DNA is TGTGCCAGCAGCTTCCGGGACACATGGGCGACCCAGTACTTC. Protein product: CASSFRDTWATQYF. Variable domain in full (rest from reference TRBV7-2 and TRBJ2-5): GAGVSQSPSNKVTEKGKDVELRCDPISGHTALYWYRQSLGQGLEFLIYFQGNSAPDKSGLPSDRFSAERTGGSVSTLTIQRTQQEDSAVYLCASSFRDTWATQYFGPGTRLLVL.